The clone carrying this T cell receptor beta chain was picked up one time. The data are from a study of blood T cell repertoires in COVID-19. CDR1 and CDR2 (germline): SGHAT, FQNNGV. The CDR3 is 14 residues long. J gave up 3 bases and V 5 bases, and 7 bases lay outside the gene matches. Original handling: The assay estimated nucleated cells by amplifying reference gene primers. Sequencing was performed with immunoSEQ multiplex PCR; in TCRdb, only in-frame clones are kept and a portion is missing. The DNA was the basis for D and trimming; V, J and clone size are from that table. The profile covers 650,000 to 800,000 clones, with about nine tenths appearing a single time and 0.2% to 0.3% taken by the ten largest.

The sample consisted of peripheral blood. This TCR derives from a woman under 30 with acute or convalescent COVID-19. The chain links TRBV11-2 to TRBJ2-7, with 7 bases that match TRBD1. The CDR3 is CASSRQGPYYEQYF. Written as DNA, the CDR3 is TGTGCCAGCAGCCGACAGGGCCCCTACTACGAGCAGTACTTC.